These 32 T cell receptor beta chains were all obtained from the same sample, sequenced in a study of memory CD4+ T cells and cytomegalovirus serostatus. Single viable CD3+CD4+CD8-CD45RO+ cells were sorted as the memory CD4+ T cells. TCRdb's copy holds only in-frame clones and misses some; the assay was immunoSEQ multiplex PCR. The table records under 50,000 clones, around 76% of them present only once. Sequencing was performed on memory CD4+ T cells from blood. These receptors originate from an adult in good health and CMV-seropositive.

The chain is built from TRBV10-2 and TRBJ2-7, with 7 bases fitting TRBD1. CDR3 size: 14 residues. Germline V gene lookup returns CDR1 WSHSY and CDR2 SAAADI. V lost 5 bases and J lost 0; bases outside the gene matches: 4. CDR3 in DNA: TGCGCCAGCAGTCCGGACAGGAGCTCCTACGAGCAGTACTTC. It translates to CASSPDRSSYEQYF.

This clone was detected once. The chain couples TRBV5-4 to TRBJ1-2; D unclear. Germline CDR1 SGHNT, CDR2 YYREEE (reference sequence). The CDR3 spans 14 residues. Trimming pared 4 bases from V and 1 base from J, leaving 11 bases between. CDR3 nucleotides: TGTGCCAGCAGCGAGGATCTTAATAACTATGGCTACACCTTC. Protein: CASSEDLNNYGYTF.

As for this clone: Other DNA sequences within the sample encode an identical CDR3. This chain uses TRBV28 with TRBJ1-5; a weak D match, TRBD1 (5 bases). V gave up 5 bases and J gave up 5 bases, with 10 bases separating them. Looked up from germline, CDR1 is MDHEN and CDR2 is SYDVKM. The CDR3 totals 13 residues. CDR3: CASSQGGDQPQHF. The CDR3 DNA reads as TGTGCCAGCAGTCAGGGAGGGGATCAGCCCCAGCATTTT. The full variable domain, in which reference TRBV28 and TRBJ1-5 provide the parts outside the CDR3, is DVKVTQSSRYLVKRTGEKVFLECVQDMDHENMFWYRQDPGLGLRLIYFSYDVKMKEKGDIPEGYSVSREKKERFSLILESASTNQTSMYLCASSQGGDQPQHFGDGTRLSIL.

The J gene is TRBJ1-1, the V gene TRBV12-2; the D segment call TRBD1 is taken from the table without a DNA check. TRBV12-2 is classified as a pseudogene. The CDR3 is made up of 15 amino acids. In DNA, the CDR3 is TGTGCAAGTCGCGCCCCGACGGCGGCAGGGGTTATAGCTTTCTTT. Its translation: CASRAPTAAGVIAFF.

The chain carries TRBV5-6 and TRBJ1-6; no clear D. The CDR3 is 12 residues long. The germline V gene encodes CDR1 SGHDT and CDR2 YYEEEE. Trimming cost V 4 bases and J 10 bases, with 9 bases left between them. CDR3 nucleotides: TGTGCCAGCAGCACCCCGTGGTCACCCCTCCACTTT. Its protein is CASSTPWSPLHF. Full variable domain (outside the CDR3, taken from reference TRBV5-6 and TRBJ1-6): DAGVTQSPTHLIKTRGQQVTLRCSPKSGHDTVSWYQQALGQGPQFIFQYYEEEERQRGNFPDRFSGHQFPNYSSELNVNALLLGDSALYLCASSTPWSPLHFGNGTRLTVT.

This clone was counted once. The chain carries TRBV18 and TRBJ1-2; TRBD1 matches 7 bases. The germline V gene encodes CDR1 KGHSH and CDR2 LQKENI. V dropped 3 bases and J dropped 5; count of bases not matched to a gene: 6. The CDR3 sequence is 14 residues long. For the CDR3, the DNA is TGTGCCAGCTCACCCTCGACAGGGTCGTATGGCTACACCTTC. Translated, it gives CASSPSTGSYGYTF.

The rearrangement uses TRBV5-1 and TRBJ1-1; unclear D gene. V lost 4 bases to trimming and J lost 1 base, with 8 bases between them. The CDR3 is made up of 13 amino acids. Per germline, CDR1 SGHRS and CDR2 YFSETQ. CDR3 DNA sequence: TGCGCCAGCAGCATAAGGCAGAACACTGAAGCTTTCTTT. It specifies CASSIRQNTEAFF.

The chain links TRBV27 to TRBJ1-4; D is undetermined. The germline gives CDR1 MNHEY, CDR2 SMNVEV (reference sequence). The V end was cut by 8 bases, the J end by 0 bases, with 19 bases between. This CDR3 spans 17 amino acids. This CDR3 reads CASLPEGWRATNEKLFF. The CDR3 bases are TGTGCCAGCCTTCCTGAGGGTTGGAGGGCAACTAATGAAAAACTGTTTTTT.

The rearrangement joins TRBV19 to TRBJ1-1, with 8 bases that match TRBD1. This CDR3 has 16 residues. Germline V gene data show CDR1 as LNHDA and CDR2 as SQIVND (reference sequence). With V trimmed by 11 bases and J by 3 bases, 17 bases remained unmatched. In DNA, the CDR3 is TGTGCCTCCTCCGAACTGGGGAGGACAGGGCACACTGAAGCTTTCTTT. This sequence encodes CASSELGRTGHTEAFF.

The chain has TRBV11-3 and TRBJ2-5; D not certain. CDR1 is SGHNT and CDR2 is YENEEA in the germline V gene. Trimming left V 0 bases short and J 5 bases short, with 10 bases between. The CDR3 extends over 14 amino acids. CDR3 nucleotide sequence: TGTGCCAGCAGCTTAGATCCGGCGCCGGAGACCCAGTACTTC. Translating gives CASSLDPAPETQYF.

The genes are TRBV18 and TRBJ2-7; 9 bases map to TRBD1. The V segment lost 3 bases and the J segment 6 bases; nucleotides outside the gene matches: 9. The V gene's germline CDR1 is KGHSH and CDR2 LQKENI. The CDR3 is 15 residues long. The CDR3 spells CASSPFGTGFAEQYF. DNA of the CDR3: TGTGCCAGCTCACCCTTCGGGACAGGGTTTGCCGAGCAGTACTTC.

The CDR3 spells CASSQEQGRHTEAFF. CDR3 bases: TGTGCCAGCAGCCAGGAACAGGGGAGGCACACTGAAGCTTTCTTT. This chain joins TRBV4-2 and TRBJ1-1, with TRBD1 matching over 7 bases. This CDR3 region has 15 residues. V was pared by 3 bases and J by 3 bases, with 7 bases of the junction left unmatched. In germline, CDR1 is LGHNA, CDR2 YNFKEQ.

V is TRBV5-1 and J is TRBJ2-7; D not resolved. V lost 0 bases and J lost 3, with 7 bases in between. CDR1 and CDR2 (germline): SGHRS, YFSETQ. The CDR3 consists of 13 residues. CDR3 nucleotide sequence: TGCGCCAGCAGCTTGGCCCTCAGCTACGAGCAGTACTTC. This translates into CASSLALSYEQYF.

The chain links TRBV4-1 to TRBJ2-2; TRBD2 aligns across 8 bases. Per germline, CDR1 MGHRA and CDR2 YSYEKL. With V trimmed by 0 bases and J by 4 bases, 7 bases remained unmatched. The CDR3 has 17 residues. CDR3: CASSQDWAGGRTGELFF. CDR3 DNA sequence: TGCGCCAGCAGCCAAGATTGGGCGGGGGGTCGCACCGGGGAGCTGTTTTTT.

This clone came up a few times. The chain links TRBV28 to TRBJ1-2; the D gene is possibly TRBD1 (5 bases). Trimming cost V 3 bases and J 2 bases, with 13 bases left between them. Germline CDR1 and CDR2: MDHEN and SYDVKM. The CDR3 loop spans 15 amino acids. The chain's CDR3 is CASSFGDSGNYGYTF. The CDR3 region has the DNA TGTGCCAGCAGTTTTGGGGACTCGGGAAACTATGGCTACACCTTC.

V and J are TRBV19 and TRBJ2-3; D unresolved. CDR3 size: 15 residues. Trimming stripped 2 bases from V and 0 bases from J, with 9 bases between. CDR1 is LNHDA, CDR2 SQIVND, per germline (reference sequence). The chain's CDR3 is CASSIQVASTDTQYF. CDR3 coding DNA: TGTGCCAGTAGTATACAGGTTGCTAGCACAGATACGCAGTATTTT. Together with reference TRBV19 and TRBJ2-3, the CDR3 gives the full variable domain: DGGITQSPKYLFRKEGQNVTLSCEQNLNHDAMYWYRQDPGQGLRLIYYSQIVNDFQKGDIAEGYSVSREKKESFPLTVTSAQKNPTAFYLCASSIQVASTDTQYFGPGTRLTVL.

This sequence joins TRBV7-2 and TRBJ2-5, with 8 bases that match TRBD2. Germline CDR1 and CDR2: SGHTA and FQGNSA. CDR3 length: 17 residues. Trimming took 5 bases from V and 0 from J; bases not matched to a gene: 11. CDR3 DNA sequence: TGTGCCAGCAGCCGGAGGCTGCGGGGGGACTACCAAGAGACCCAGTACTTC. It encodes CASSRRLRGDYQETQYF.

The chain couples TRBV6-6 to TRBJ2-2; the D is unclear. The CDR3 consists of 11 residues. The germline V and J ends were trimmed by 6 bases and 5 bases, with 4 bases remaining between them. The germline V gene encodes CDR1 MNHNY and CDR2 SVGAGI (reference sequence). CDR3 in amino acids: CASRTTGELFF. The CDR3 bases are TGTGCCAGCAGAACTACCGGGGAGCTGTTTTTT.

The V and J genes are TRBV11-2 and TRBJ2-4, with D possibly being TRBD1 (5 bases). Trimming took off 3 bases at V and 0 bases at J, with 6 bases between the two ends. CDR1 is SGHAT, CDR2 FQNNGV, per germline. The CDR3 has 14 residues. CDR3 in DNA: TGTGCCAGCAGCTTGGGGCCAGCCAAAAACATTCAGTACTTC. The encoded protein is CASSLGPAKNIQYF.

This clone was observed a few times. This chain connects TRBV5-1 to TRBJ1-1; 11 bases fit TRBD1. Germline CDR1 reads SGHRS; CDR2 reads YFSETQ. The junction had 7 bases not matched to a gene; V was cut back by 5 bases and J by 1 base. The CDR3 is 16 amino acids. CDR3 nucleotides: TGCGCCAGCAGACCCGGGACAGGGGGATCGAACACTGAAGCTTTCTTT. Its translation is CASRPGTGGSNTEAFF. The full variable domain, in which reference TRBV5-1 and TRBJ1-1 provide the parts outside the CDR3, is KAGVTQTPRYLIKTRGQQVTLSCSPISGHRSVSWYQQTPGQGLQFLFEYFSETQRNKGNFPGRFSGRQFSNSRSEMNVSTLELGDSALYLCASRPGTGGSNTEAFFGQGTRLTVV.

The J gene is TRBJ1-2, the V gene TRBV5-4; D call uncertain. The germline V and J ends were trimmed by 4 bases and 7 bases, with 14 bases remaining between them. This CDR3 is 13 amino acids long. Germline V gene lookup returns CDR1 SGHNT and CDR2 YYREEE (reference sequence). CDR3 nucleotides: TGTGCCAGCAGCCAAGATCAGGACCCTGGCTACACCTTC. Translated: CASSQDQDPGYTF.

CDR3 in amino acids: CASSLLGAITDTQYF. The CDR3 nucleotides are TGTGCCAGCAGCTTATTAGGCGCGATCACAGATACGCAGTATTTT. V usage is TRBV7-8 and J usage is TRBJ2-3; D remains ambiguous. The ends were cut back, 2 bases at V and 2 bases at J, with 11 bases in the middle. The germline gives CDR1 SGHVS, CDR2 FQNEAQ. There are 15 residues in the CDR3.

The chain recombines TRBV5-4 with TRBJ1-2; D uncertain. The CDR3 is made up of 14 amino acids. The germline V gene has CDR1 SGHNT and CDR2 YYREEE (reference sequence). Trimming shortened V by 0 bases and J by 2 bases, and 8 bases separated the two germline ends. Here the CDR3 reads CASSLEHQNYGYTF. The CDR3 DNA is TGTGCCAGCAGCTTGGAACACCAAAACTATGGCTACACCTTC.

In this sample, this clone turned up a few times. The chain employs TRBV2 and TRBJ1-1, with no clear D. Germline V gene data show CDR1 as SNHLY and CDR2 as FYNNEI. The CDR3 runs to 13 residues. The V and J ends lost 7 bases and 6 bases respectively, with 15 bases between them. CDR3 loop: CASNPSPFAEAFF. The CDR3 region has the DNA TGTGCCAGCAATCCAAGTCCCTTCGCTGAAGCTTTCTTT.

V and J are TRBV5-6 and TRBJ1-4, with 7 bases fitting TRBD1. Germline loops: CDR1 SGHDT, CDR2 YYEEEE. The CDR3 extends over 14 amino acids. V dropped 3 bases and J dropped 4; count of bases not matched to a gene: 3. For the CDR3, the DNA is TGTGCCAGCAGCTCGGGACAGCGTAATGAAAAACTGTTTTTT. Encoded protein: CASSSGQRNEKLFF.

This clone is medium-sized (0.01 to 0.1%) by share. This chain joins TRBV4-2 and TRBJ1-4, with D maybe TRBD1 (5 bases). The CDR3 is 16 residues long. Between the trimmed V and J ends, which lost 0 bases and 3 bases, there was a span of 11 bases. Germline CDR1 and CDR2: LGHNA and YNFKEQ. The CDR3 region has the DNA TGTGCCAGCAGCCAAGACCTCGGGGGGGCTAATGAAAAACTGTTTTTT. Protein sequence: CASSQDLGGANEKLFF.

The rearrangement joins TRBV19 to TRBJ2-4; TRBD1 aligns across 8 bases. The CDR3 has 14 amino acids. V lost 3 bases to trimming and J lost 12 bases; unmatched junction nucleotides: 10. The germline V gene has CDR1 LNHDA and CDR2 SQIVND (reference sequence). The CDR3 nucleotides read TGTGCCAGTAGTATCAACAGGGGGGAAACTGGTCAGTACTTC. Its protein product is CASSINRGETGQYF.

This rearrangement joins TRBV29-1 to TRBJ2-5; TRBD1 aligns across 7 bases. The CDR3 is made up of 15 amino acids. Germline V gene lookup returns CDR1 SQVTM and CDR2 ANQGSEA. V lost 0 bases and J lost 0; bases outside the gene matches: 4. The CDR3 sequence is CSVEEGRGYQETQYF. As DNA, the CDR3 is TGCAGCGTTGAAGAGGGCAGGGGGTACCAAGAGACCCAGTACTTC.

J is TRBJ1-2 and V is TRBV2, with TRBD1 as a possible D gene (5 bases). The CDR3 runs 14 residues. Trimming stripped 6 bases from V and 4 bases from J, with 15 bases between. The germline V gene has CDR1 SNHLY and CDR2 FYNNEI. CDR3 residues: CASSMGTRGYGYTF. The CDR3 region has the DNA TGTGCCAGCAGCATGGGGACCCGCGGCTATGGCTACACCTTC. Full variable domain (outside the CDR3, taken from reference TRBV2 and TRBJ1-2): EPEVTQTPSHQVTQMGQEVILRCVPISNHLYFYWYRQILGQKVEFLVSFYNNEISEKSEIFDDQFSVERPDGSNFTLKIRSTKLEDSAMYFCASSMGTRGYGYTFGSGTRLTVV.

The chain uses TRBV7-8 and TRBJ2-2; D is possibly TRBD1 (5 bases). Trimming removed 5 bases at V and 5 bases at J, with 15 bases between. This CDR3 has 15 residues. The germline V gene has CDR1 SGHVS and CDR2 FQNEAQ. CDR3 sequence: CASSTATVPTGELFF. In DNA, the CDR3 is TGTGCCAGCAGCACCGCGACAGTCCCGACCGGGGAGCTGTTTTTT. Full variable domain (remainder filled in from reference TRBV7-8 and TRBJ2-2): GAGVSQSPRYKVAKRGQDVALRCDPISGHVSLFWYQQALGQGPEFLTYFQNEAQLDKSGLPSDRFFAERPEGSVSTLKIQRTQQEDSAVYLCASSTATVPTGELFFGEGSRLTVL.

V and J are TRBV7-6 and TRBJ1-6, with D perhaps TRBD1 (6 bases). V was pared by 1 base and J by 7 bases, with 14 bases between. CDR1 and CDR2 (germline): SGHVS, FNYEAQ. This CDR3 has 16 amino acids. CDR3 DNA sequence: TGTGCCAGCAGCTTAGTGGGGGCAGGATCGAATTCACCCCTCCACTTT. It translates to CASSLVGAGSNSPLHF.

The J gene is TRBJ1-4, the V gene TRBV19; 7 positions agree with TRBD1. Germline lookup yields CDR1 LNHDA and CDR2 SQIVND (reference sequence). V lost 8 bases and J lost 8; bases outside the gene matches: 5. CDR3 size: 12 residues. The DNA for the CDR3 is TGTGCCAGTTCGAGGGGGCAAGAAAAACTGTTTTTT. Its translation is CASSRGQEKLFF.